What follows is one T cell receptor beta chain and its context. This specimen comes from a study of shared T cell receptors in the human thymus. Trimming left V 5 bases short and J 5 bases short, with 18 bases between. This CDR3 region has 15 residues. The V gene's germline CDR1 is SEHNR and CDR2 FQNEAQ (reference sequence). Generated by immunoSEQ multiplex PCR, the TCRdb table keeps only in-frame clones and is missing some. The sample lists roughly 700,000 clones, roughly 90% occurring once. A further study also used this sample, focusing on human thymus T cells. That source notes: The sample donors, healthy Finnish infants, were having corrective surgery for congenital heart defects. Thymic and blood repertoires showed apparently biased V and J gene usage.

V is TRBV7-9 and J is TRBJ1-1; tentatively, D is TRBD1 (5 bases). The sequenced material came from thymocytes. The TCR originated in a boy under two years old with a congenital heart defect. This CDR3 reads CASSLGAMVSTEAFF. CDR3 DNA: TGTGCCAGCAGCCTAGGGGCTATGGTATCGACTGAAGCTTTCTTT. Combining the CDR3 with reference TRBV7-9 and TRBJ1-1 gives the whole variable domain DTGVSQNPRHKITKRGQNVTFRCDPISEHNRLYWYRQTLGQGPEFLTYFQNEAQLEKSRLLSDRFSAERPKGSFSTLEIQRTEQGDSAMYLCASSLGAMVSTEAFFGQGTRLTVV.